The 9 T cell receptor beta chains presented below share a single source sample, sequenced in a study of early T cells in non-severe SARS-CoV-2 infection. Using its own MiXCR run on the 5' RACE reads, TCRdb lists one record per CDR3 protein. The sample comprises 88,000 or so distinct CDR3 sequences, about 15% of which are singletons, and roughly 6% rests with the top ten. Sequenced material: whole blood. The receptors derive from an adult who was a healthcare worker with PCR-confirmed SARS-CoV-2 infection or an uninfected control (not recorded which).

This clonotype has a count of ten or more. The chain uses TRBV7-9 and TRBJ2-7, with D tentatively TRBD1 or TRBD2 (5 bases each). V was cut by 2 bases and J by 3 bases, with 14 bases left in between. The CDR3 contains 15 residues. Germline V lookup: CDR1 SEHNR, CDR2 FQNEAQ (reference sequence). CDR3 DNA sequence: TGTGCCAGCAGCTTATCCCCGGGGCCGAGCTACGAGCAGTACTTC. Its protein is CASSLSPGPSYEQYF.

This clonotype was detected only a few times. The chain employs TRBV6-6 and TRBJ2-6; no reliable D call. The CDR3 spans 14 residues. The germline gives CDR1 MNHNY, CDR2 SVGAGI (reference sequence). The germline V and J ends were trimmed by 11 bases and 0 bases, with 11 bases remaining between them. This CDR3 is CACGIPSGANVLTF. CDR3 nucleotides: TGTGCCTGCGGAATTCCCTCTGGGGCCAACGTCCTGACTTTC.

This clonotype has ten or more counts. This CDR3 reads CSARDDRTGTEAFF. The CDR3 region has the DNA TGCAGTGCTAGAGACGATCGTACCGGGACTGAAGCTTTCTTT. The chain combines TRBV20-1 with TRBJ1-1; no clear D gene. The V end was cut by 0 bases, the J end by 5 bases, with 13 bases between. The V gene's germline CDR1 is DFQATT and CDR2 SNEGSKA (reference sequence). CDR3 size: 14 residues.

As DNA, the CDR3 is TGTGCCAGCAGCCTTCGACTAGCGGGACTGAAAGAGACCCAGTACTTC. Its protein product is CASSLRLAGLKETQYF. The chain couples TRBV14 to TRBJ2-5, with TRBD2 matching over 11 bases. This CDR3 has 16 amino acids. The germline CDR1 and CDR2 sequences are SGHDN and FVKESK. Trimming at V came to 4 bases and at J to 3 bases, leaving 7 bases not matched to a gene. The full variable domain, in which reference TRBV14 and TRBJ2-5 provide the parts outside the CDR3, is EAGVTQFPSHSVIEKGQTVTLRCDPISGHDNLYWYRRVMGKEIKFLLHFVKESKQDESGMPNNRFLAERTGGTYSTLKVQPAELEDSGVYFCASSLRLAGLKETQYFGPGTRLLVL.

The sample holds many counts of this clonotype. The chain links TRBV7-8 to TRBJ1-2; 10 bases match TRBD1. This CDR3 spans 17 amino acids. Germline lookup yields CDR1 SGHVS and CDR2 FQNEAQ. The junction had 13 bases not matched to a gene; V was cut back by 1 base and J by 8 bases. As DNA, the CDR3 is TGTGCCAGCAGCTTAGTCCGGACAGGGGGTTCCGGGAAAGGCTACACCTTC. The encoded protein is CASSLVRTGGSGKGYTF.

The chain couples TRBV29-1 to TRBJ2-5; 8 nucleotides line up with TRBD1. CDR3 length equals 12 residues. V lost 5 bases and J lost 4; bases outside the gene matches: 3. Germline V gene lookup returns CDR1 SQVTM and CDR2 ANQGSEA. CDR3 residues: CSVPDRAETQYF. CDR3 nucleotides: TGCAGCGTTCCGGACAGGGCAGAGACCCAGTACTTC.

V and J are TRBV5-1 and TRBJ2-7; D possibly corresponds to TRBD2 (5 bases). This CDR3 is 13 amino acids long. Trimming took off 2 bases at V and 3 bases at J, with 9 bases between the two ends. Germline V gene data show CDR1 as SGHRS and CDR2 as YFSETQ. CDR3 sequence: CASSLGLNYEQYF. The CDR3 coding sequence is TGCGCCAGCAGCTTAGGACTTAACTACGAGCAGTACTTC.

The genes are TRBV4-1 and TRBJ2-3, with 7 bases matching TRBD1. V trimming: 2 bases; J trimming: 1 base; junction bases outside the gene matches: 9. Germline loops: CDR1 MGHRA, CDR2 YSYEKL. This CDR3 is built from 17 residues. CDR3 coding DNA: TGCGCCAGCAGCCAACATGGGACAGTTTTGGGCACAGATACGCAGTATTTT. Protein: CASSQHGTVLGTDTQYF.

This clonotype was counted a few times. V usage is TRBV29-1 and J usage is TRBJ2-1; 7 bases match TRBD1. From germline, CDR1 is SQVTM and CDR2 ANQGSEA. CDR3 length equals 11 residues. With 6 bases clipped from V and 12 bases from J, the junction kept 8 bases outside the gene matches. CDR3 sequence (DNA): TGCAGCGTCCCAACGGGACAGTGGCAGTTCTTC. Protein product: CSVPTGQWQFF.